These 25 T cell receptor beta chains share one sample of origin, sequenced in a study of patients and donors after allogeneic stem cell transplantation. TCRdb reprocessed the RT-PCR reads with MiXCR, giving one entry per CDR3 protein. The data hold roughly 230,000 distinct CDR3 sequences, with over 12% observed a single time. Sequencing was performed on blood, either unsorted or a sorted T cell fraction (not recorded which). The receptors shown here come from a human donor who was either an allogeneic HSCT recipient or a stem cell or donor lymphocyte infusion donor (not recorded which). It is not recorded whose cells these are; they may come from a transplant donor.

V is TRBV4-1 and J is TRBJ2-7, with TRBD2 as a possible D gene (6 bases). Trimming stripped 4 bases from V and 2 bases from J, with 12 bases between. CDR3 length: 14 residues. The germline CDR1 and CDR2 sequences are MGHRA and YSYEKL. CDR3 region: CASSPASVPYEQYF. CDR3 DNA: TGCGCCAGCAGCCCCGCTAGCGTCCCCTACGAGCAGTACTTC.

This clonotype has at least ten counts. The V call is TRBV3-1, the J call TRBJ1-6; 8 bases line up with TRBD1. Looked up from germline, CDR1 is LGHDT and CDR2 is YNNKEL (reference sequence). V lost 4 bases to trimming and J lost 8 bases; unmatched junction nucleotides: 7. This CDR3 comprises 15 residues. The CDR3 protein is CASSLSDRADSPLHF. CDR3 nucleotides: TGTGCCAGCAGCCTATCGGACAGGGCGGATTCACCCCTCCACTTT.

Here the CDR3 reads CASSLDVIGGRRDEQFF. Written as DNA, the CDR3 is TGTGCCAGCAGCTTAGATGTGATCGGGGGTCGGAGGGATGAGCAGTTCTTC. The rearrangement joins TRBV7-2 to TRBJ2-1; a weak D match, TRBD2 (6 bases). The CDR3 is made up of 17 amino acids. V lost 1 base, J lost 8 bases, and 21 bases lay in between. Per germline, CDR1 SGHTA and CDR2 FQGNSA.

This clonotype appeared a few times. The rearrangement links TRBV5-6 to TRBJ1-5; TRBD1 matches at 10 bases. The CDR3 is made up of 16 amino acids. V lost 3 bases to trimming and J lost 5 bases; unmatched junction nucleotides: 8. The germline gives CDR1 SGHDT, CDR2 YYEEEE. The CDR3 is CASSYTGTGEHQPQHF. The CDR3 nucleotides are TGTGCCAGCAGCTATACCGGGACAGGGGAGCATCAGCCCCAGCATTTT.

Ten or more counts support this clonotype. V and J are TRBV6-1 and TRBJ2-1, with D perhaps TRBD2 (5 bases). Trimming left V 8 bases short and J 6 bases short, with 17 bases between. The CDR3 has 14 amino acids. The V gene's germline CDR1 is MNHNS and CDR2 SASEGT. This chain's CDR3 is CASGPLPSLNEQFF. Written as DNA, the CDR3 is TGTGCCAGCGGCCCCCTCCCTAGCCTCAATGAGCAGTTCTTC.

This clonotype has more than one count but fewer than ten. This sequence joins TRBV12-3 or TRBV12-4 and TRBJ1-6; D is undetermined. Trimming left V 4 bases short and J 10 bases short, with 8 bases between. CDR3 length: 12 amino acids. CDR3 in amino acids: CASSSQRSPLHF. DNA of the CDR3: TGTGCCAGCAGTTCGCAAAGATCACCCCTCCACTTT.

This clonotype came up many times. Here the CDR3 DNA reads TGTGCCAGCAGCTTTAATAGCCCGCCAGATACGCAGTATTTT. It specifies CASSFNSPPDTQYF. The chain uses TRBV7-9 and TRBJ2-3; no firm D call. The CDR3 is 14 residues long. From germline, CDR1 is SEHNR and CDR2 FQNEAQ (reference sequence). V dropped 3 bases and J dropped 4 bases, with 11 bases sitting between them.

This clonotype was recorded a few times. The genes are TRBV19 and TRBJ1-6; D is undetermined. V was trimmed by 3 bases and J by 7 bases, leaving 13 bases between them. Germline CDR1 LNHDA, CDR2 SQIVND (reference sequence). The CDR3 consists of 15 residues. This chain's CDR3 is CASSIRGNQNSPLHF. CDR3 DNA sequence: TGTGCCAGTAGTATTAGAGGCAATCAGAATTCACCCCTCCACTTT.

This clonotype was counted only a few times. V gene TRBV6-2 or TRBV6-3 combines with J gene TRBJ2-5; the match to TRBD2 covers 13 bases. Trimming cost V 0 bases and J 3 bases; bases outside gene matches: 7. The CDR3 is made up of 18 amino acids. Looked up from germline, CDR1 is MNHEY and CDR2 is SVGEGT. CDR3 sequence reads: CASSYSKDGTSGKETQYF. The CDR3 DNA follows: TGTGCCAGCAGTTACTCGAAAGACGGGACTAGCGGGAAAGAGACCCAGTACTTC.

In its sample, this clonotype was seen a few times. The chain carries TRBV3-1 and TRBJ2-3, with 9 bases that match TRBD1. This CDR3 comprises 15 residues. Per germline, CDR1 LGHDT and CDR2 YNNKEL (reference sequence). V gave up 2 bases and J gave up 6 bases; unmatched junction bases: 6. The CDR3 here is CASSQSGTGIDTQYF. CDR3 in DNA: TGTGCCAGCAGCCAAAGTGGGACAGGGATCGATACGCAGTATTTT.

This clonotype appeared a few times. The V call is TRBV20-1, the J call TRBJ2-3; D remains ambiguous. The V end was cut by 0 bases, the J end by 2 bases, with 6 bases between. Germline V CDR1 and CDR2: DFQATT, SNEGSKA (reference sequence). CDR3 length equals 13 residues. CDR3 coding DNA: TGCAGTGCTAGAGATGCCTCCACAGATACGCAGTATTTT. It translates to CSARDASTDTQYF.

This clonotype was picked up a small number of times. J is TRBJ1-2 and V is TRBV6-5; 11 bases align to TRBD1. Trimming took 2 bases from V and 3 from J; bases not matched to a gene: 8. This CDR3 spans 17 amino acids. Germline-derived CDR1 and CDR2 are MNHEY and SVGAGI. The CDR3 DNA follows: TGTGCCAGCAGTTACCGGGACAGGGGGATCAAGTACTATGGCTACACCTTC. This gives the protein CASSYRDRGIKYYGYTF.

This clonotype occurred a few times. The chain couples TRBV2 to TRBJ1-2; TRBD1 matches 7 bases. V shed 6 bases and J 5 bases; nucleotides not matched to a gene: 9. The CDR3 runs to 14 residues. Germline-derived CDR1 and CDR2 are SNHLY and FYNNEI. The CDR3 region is CASSGDRAGYGYTF. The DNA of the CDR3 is TGTGCCAGCAGCGGAGACAGGGCGGGATATGGCTACACCTTC. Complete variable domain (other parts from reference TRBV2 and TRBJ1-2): EPEVTQTPSHQVTQMGQEVILRCVPISNHLYFYWYRQILGQKVEFLVSFYNNEISEKSEIFDDQFSVERPDGSNFTLKIRSTKLEDSAMYFCASSGDRAGYGYTFGSGTRLTVV.

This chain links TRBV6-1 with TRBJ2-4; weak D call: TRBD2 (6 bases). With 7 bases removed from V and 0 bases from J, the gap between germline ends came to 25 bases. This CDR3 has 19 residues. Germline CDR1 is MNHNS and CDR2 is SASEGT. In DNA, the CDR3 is TGTGCCAGCACCCGCGGGACTTGGGATGGGGACTTAGCCAAAAACATTCAGTACTTC. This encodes CASTRGTWDGDLAKNIQYF.

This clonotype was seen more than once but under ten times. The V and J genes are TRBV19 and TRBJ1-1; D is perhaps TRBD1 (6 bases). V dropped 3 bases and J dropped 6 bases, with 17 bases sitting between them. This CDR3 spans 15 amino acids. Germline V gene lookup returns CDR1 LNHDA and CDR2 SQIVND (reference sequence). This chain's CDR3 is CASSIYQGRRPEAFF. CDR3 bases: TGTGCCAGTAGTATCTATCAGGGGAGGCGGCCTGAAGCTTTCTTT.

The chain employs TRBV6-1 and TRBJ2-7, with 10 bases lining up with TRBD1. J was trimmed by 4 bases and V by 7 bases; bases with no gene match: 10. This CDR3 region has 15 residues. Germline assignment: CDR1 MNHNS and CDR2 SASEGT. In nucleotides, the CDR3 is TGTGCCAGCACAAGGGCGGGACAGGGGTTTTACGAGCAGTACTTC. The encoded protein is CASTRAGQGFYEQYF.

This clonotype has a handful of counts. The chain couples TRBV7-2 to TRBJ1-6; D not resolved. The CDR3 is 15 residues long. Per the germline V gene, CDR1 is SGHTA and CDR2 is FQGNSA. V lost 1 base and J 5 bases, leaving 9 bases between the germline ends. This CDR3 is CASSLGRRNNSPLHF. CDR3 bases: TGTGCCAGCAGCTTAGGACGGAGGAATAATTCACCCCTCCACTTT.

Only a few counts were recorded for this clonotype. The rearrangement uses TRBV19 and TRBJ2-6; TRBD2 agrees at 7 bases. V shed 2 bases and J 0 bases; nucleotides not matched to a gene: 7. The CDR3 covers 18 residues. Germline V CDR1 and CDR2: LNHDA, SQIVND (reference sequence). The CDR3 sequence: CASSIPLGGISGANVLTF. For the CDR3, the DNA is TGTGCCAGTAGTATACCCTTGGGGGGGATCTCTGGGGCCAACGTCCTGACTTTC.

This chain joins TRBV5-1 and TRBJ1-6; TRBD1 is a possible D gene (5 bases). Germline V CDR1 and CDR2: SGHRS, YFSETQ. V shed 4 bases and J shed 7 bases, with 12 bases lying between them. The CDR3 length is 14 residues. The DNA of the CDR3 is TGCGCCAGCAGCCTCTGGGGGACCAATTCACCCCTCCACTTT. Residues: CASSLWGTNSPLHF.

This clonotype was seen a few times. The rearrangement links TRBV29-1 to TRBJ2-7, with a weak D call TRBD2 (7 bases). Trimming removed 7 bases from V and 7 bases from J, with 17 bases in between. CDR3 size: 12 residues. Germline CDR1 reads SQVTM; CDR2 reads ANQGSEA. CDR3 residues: CSGGGDLREQYF. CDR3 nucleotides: TGCAGCGGCGGGGGCGACCTACGAGAGCAGTACTTC.

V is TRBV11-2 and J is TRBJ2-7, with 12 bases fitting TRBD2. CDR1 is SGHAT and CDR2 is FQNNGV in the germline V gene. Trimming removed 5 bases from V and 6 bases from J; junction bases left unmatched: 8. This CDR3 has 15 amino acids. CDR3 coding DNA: TGTGCCAGCAGCCTACTGACTAGCGGGAGTTCCGAGCAGTACTTC. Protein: CASSLLTSGSSEQYF.

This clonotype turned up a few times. CDR3 DNA sequence: TGTGCCAGCAGCTTCAGTCTTCGGAGGAGCGGGTGGTACAATGAGCAGTTCTTC. Translating gives CASSFSLRRSGWYNEQFF. The rearrangement uses TRBV21-1 and TRBJ2-1; TRBD2, the table's D call, lacks a check against the DNA. TRBV21-1 is annotated as a pseudogene. The length of the CDR3 is 18 residues.

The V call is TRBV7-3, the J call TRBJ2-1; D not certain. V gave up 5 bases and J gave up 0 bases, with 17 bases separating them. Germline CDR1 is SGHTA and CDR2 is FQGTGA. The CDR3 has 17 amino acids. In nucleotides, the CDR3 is TGTGCCAGCAGCCCCGTTGCAGGACCTAGCTCCTACAATGAGCAGTTCTTC. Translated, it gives CASSPVAGPSSYNEQFF.

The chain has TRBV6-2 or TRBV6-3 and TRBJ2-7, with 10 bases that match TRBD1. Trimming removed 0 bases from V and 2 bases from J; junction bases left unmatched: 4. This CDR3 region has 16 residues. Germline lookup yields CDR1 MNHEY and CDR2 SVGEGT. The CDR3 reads CASSYSGGTGAYEQYF. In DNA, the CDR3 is TGTGCCAGCAGTTACTCAGGCGGGACAGGGGCCTACGAGCAGTACTTC.

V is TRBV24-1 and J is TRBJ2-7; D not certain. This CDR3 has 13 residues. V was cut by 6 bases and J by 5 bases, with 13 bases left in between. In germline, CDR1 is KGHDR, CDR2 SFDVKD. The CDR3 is CATSRLPWDEQYF. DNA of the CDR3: TGTGCCACCAGTCGGTTGCCGTGGGACGAGCAGTACTTC.